A single sample gave rise to the 12 T cell receptor beta chains below, sequenced in a study of cytomegalovirus exposure and HLA in healthy donors. With 60 Vbeta and 13 Jbeta primers, the PCR was carried out. Profiling relied on immunoSEQ multiplex PCR, and the TCRdb table lists in-frame clones only, not all of them. The sample holds approximately 150,000 clones, 77% seen once. The sequencing sample was made of PBMCs. The receptors were gathered from a woman aged 25-40 years in good health and CMV-seropositive.

The rearrangement links TRBV18 to TRBJ2-3, with a possible D match to TRBD1 (5 bases). The CDR3 is made up of 13 amino acids. Trimming took 3 bases from V and 4 from J, leaving 8 bases between them. The germline V gene has CDR1 KGHSH and CDR2 LQKENI. The CDR3 sequence is CASSPTASDTQYF. CDR3 in DNA: TGTGCCAGCTCACCGACAGCATCAGATACGCAGTATTTT. The variable domain in full, completed from reference TRBV18 and TRBJ2-3, reads NAGVMQNPRHLVRRRGQEARLRCSPMKGHSHVYWYRQLPEEGLKFMVYLQKENIIDESGMPKERFSAEFPKEGPSILRIQQVVRGDSAAYFCASSPTASDTQYFGPGTRLTVL.

This clone was seen only once. The chain carries TRBV5-1 and TRBJ2-1, with 11 bases lining up with TRBD1. This CDR3 is 17 amino acids long. V lost 4 bases to trimming and J lost 1 base; unmatched junction nucleotides: 7. Germline assignment: CDR1 SGHRS and CDR2 YFSETQ. The CDR3 reads CASSVGQGVVSYNEQFF. The CDR3 region has the DNA TGCGCCAGCAGCGTGGGACAGGGGGTAGTTTCCTACAATGAGCAGTTCTTC. The complete variable domain, with remaining parts taken from reference TRBV5-1 and TRBJ2-1, reads KAGVTQTPRYLIKTRGQQVTLSCSPISGHRSVSWYQQTPGQGLQFLFEYFSETQRNKGNFPGRFSGRQFSNSRSEMNVSTLELGDSALYLCASSVGQGVVSYNEQFFGPGTRLTVL.

This rearrangement joins TRBV28 to TRBJ2-7; 11 nucleotides line up with TRBD1. The CDR3 contains 14 residues. Germline values: CDR1 MDHEN, CDR2 SYDVKM. The V segment lost 6 bases and the J segment 2 bases; nucleotides outside the gene matches: 3. The CDR3 nucleotides read TGTGCCAGCAGAAGGACAGGGGGCACCTACGAGCAGTACTTC. The encoded protein is CASRRTGGTYEQYF.

The chain has TRBV5-1 and TRBJ1-2; no firm D call. Trimming left V 3 bases short and J 0 bases short, with 12 bases between. The germline gives CDR1 SGHRS, CDR2 YFSETQ. This CDR3 region has 15 residues. CDR3 region: CASSWGELANYGYTF. The CDR3 coding sequence is TGCGCCAGCAGCTGGGGAGAACTAGCTAACTATGGCTACACCTTC.

The rearrangement joins TRBV4-2 to TRBJ2-1; 9 bases align to TRBD2. V lost 0 bases to trimming and J lost 8 bases; unmatched junction nucleotides: 8. The CDR3 has 16 residues. Germline CDR1 reads LGHNA; CDR2 reads YNFKEQ. The CDR3 loop is CASSQDIAGEFDEQFF. CDR3 DNA sequence: TGTGCCAGCAGCCAAGATATAGCGGGAGAGTTTGATGAGCAGTTCTTC.

This clone was observed a handful of times. The gene calls are TRBV5-8 and TRBJ1-5; the D gene is possibly TRBD1 (6 bases). V was clipped by 4 bases and J by 0 bases, with 11 bases between them. Germline CDR1 is SGHTS and CDR2 is YDEGEE. This CDR3 has 15 residues. Here the CDR3 reads CASSPEGVSNQPQHF. CDR3 bases: TGTGCCAGCAGCCCCGAGGGGGTTAGCAATCAGCCCCAGCATTTT.

This clone was counted only a few times. The genes are TRBV5-4 and TRBJ2-7, with TRBD1 matching 8 bases. Trimming at V came to 4 bases and at J to 3 bases, leaving 6 bases not matched to a gene. CDR3 length: 14 amino acids. In germline, CDR1 is SGHNT, CDR2 YYREEE (reference sequence). CDR3 nucleotides: TGTGCCAGCAGCCGGACAGGGCTAAACTACGAGCAGTACTTC. Translation: CASSRTGLNYEQYF.

This rearrangement joins TRBV5-1 to TRBJ1-1, with a possible D match to TRBD1 (5 bases). V dropped 4 bases and J dropped 2 bases, with 12 bases sitting between them. The germline V gene has CDR1 SGHRS and CDR2 YFSETQ. The CDR3 contains 14 residues. CDR3 DNA sequence: TGCGCCAGCAGCCAAGACAGTCCAAACACTGAAGCTTTCTTT. This translates into CASSQDSPNTEAFF.

This chain links TRBV2 with TRBJ2-5; 13 bases are a match to TRBD2. This CDR3 comprises 17 residues. Germline lookup yields CDR1 SNHLY and CDR2 FYNNEI. V lost 4 bases and J lost 2; bases outside the gene matches: 7. CDR3 coding DNA: TGTGCCAGCAGTGGAAGCTTGGGACTAGCGGGACAAGAGACCCAGTACTTC. It specifies CASSGSLGLAGQETQYF.

The chain has TRBV7-8 and TRBJ2-7, with 10 bases lining up with TRBD2. CDR1 is SGHVS, CDR2 FQNEAQ, per germline. The CDR3 is 16 residues long. The V gene end was trimmed by 5 bases and the J gene end by 3 bases; junction bases not matched to a gene: 10. The CDR3 DNA follows: TGTGCCAGCAGCCAACCGGTGGGACTAGCGATCTACGAGCAGTACTTC. Translating gives CASSQPVGLAIYEQYF.

The chain recombines TRBV4-1 with TRBJ1-5; 10 bases are shared with TRBD1. The V segment lost 1 base and the J segment 4 bases; nucleotides outside the gene matches: 7. The CDR3 is made up of 17 amino acids. Germline V CDR1 and CDR2: MGHRA, YSYEKL. CDR3 bases: TGCGCCAGCAGCCAAGTTCTGGGACAGGGGCCGAATCAGCCCCAGCATTTT. Translated: CASSQVLGQGPNQPQHF.

The CDR3 is CASSVTGTDNTGELFF. CDR3 in DNA: TGTGCCAGCAGCGTAACCGGGACAGACAACACCGGGGAGCTGTTTTTT. The gene calls are TRBV9 and TRBJ2-2; 7 bases fit TRBD1. The CDR3 has 16 amino acids. Germline V lookup: CDR1 SGDLS, CDR2 YYNGEE. Trimming cost V 1 base and J 2 bases; bases outside gene matches: 5.